This T cell receptor beta chain was found in a study of graft-versus-host responses after intestinal transplantation. Germline trimming cut 10 bases from V and 4 bases from J; bases unmatched to any gene: 15. From germline, CDR1 is LNHDA and CDR2 SQIVND (reference sequence). The CDR3 is 15 residues long. Comments on this clone: Its specificity is unknown.

Regarding the study as a whole: Levels of circulating GvH clones at their peak were associated with early post-transplant HvG declines.

Clones were read by immunoSEQ multiplex PCR, and TCRdb kept only the in-frame ones, dropping some. The data hold some 90,000 clones, with approximately 92% observed a single time. This chain uses TRBV19 with TRBJ2-7, with 8 nucleotides matching TRBD2. The sequence was collected from a human donor who received an intestinal transplant. Sequencing used unstimulated CD8+ T cells sorted from spleen or lymph node cells, obtained before intestinal transplant. The CDR3 bases are TGTGCCACAGCCGAGAAGGGCGGGAGGTTTTACGAGCAGTACTTC. Translation gives CATAEKGGRFYEQYF.